Shown below are 19 T cell receptor beta chains from a single sample sequenced in a study of T cells in pancreatic ductal adenocarcinoma. No neoadjuvant therapy was given to the selected pancreatic ductal adenocarcinoma patients before their surgery. Sequencing used immunoSEQ multiplex PCR; TCRdb keeps in-frame clones, though not all of them. The repertoire holds roughly 16,000 clones, with approximately 90% as singletons. The source material was PBMCs. These receptors all stem from a human donor with pancreatic ductal adenocarcinoma.

This clone showed up just once. The J gene is TRBJ2-1, the V gene TRBV18, with 13 bases matching TRBD2. The CDR3 totals 14 residues. Germline CDR1 reads KGHSH; CDR2 reads LQKENI. The V gene end was trimmed by 0 bases and the J gene end by 14 bases; junction bases not matched to a gene: 4. DNA for the CDR3: TGTGCCAGCTCACCACCACTAGCGGGAGGGCCAAAGTTCTTC. Amino acid sequence: CASSPPLAGGPKFF.

This chain connects TRBV11-2 to TRBJ2-1, with D uncertain. This CDR3 is built from 13 residues. Germline V gives CDR1 SGHAT, CDR2 FQNNGV. Trimming pared 1 base from V and 1 base from J, leaving 2 bases between. The CDR3 is CASSLVSYNEQFF. Written as DNA, the CDR3 is TGTGCCAGCAGCTTAGTTTCCTACAATGAGCAGTTCTTC.

The CDR3 coding sequence is TGTGCCAGCAGTGATTTAAAGAAAGCGGGTCCTTACACAGATACGCAGTATTTT. Its translation: CASSDLKKAGPYTDTQYF. The chain employs TRBV25-1 and TRBJ2-3; the D gene is possibly TRBD2 (6 bases). V lost 3 bases, J lost 2 bases, and 21 bases lay in between. CDR3 size: 18 residues. Per germline, CDR1 MGHDK and CDR2 SYGVNS. Variable domain in full (rest from reference TRBV25-1 and TRBJ2-3): EADIYQTPRYLVIGTGKKITLECSQTMGHDKMYWYQQDPGMELHLIHYSYGVNSTEKGDLSSESTVSRIRTEHFPLTLESARPSHTSQYLCASSDLKKAGPYTDTQYFGPGTRLTVL.

This sequence joins TRBV2 and TRBJ1-1; no reliable D call. Per the germline V gene, CDR1 is SNHLY and CDR2 is FYNNEI. The CDR3 contains 14 residues. With 5 bases removed from V and 1 base from J, the gap between germline ends came to 11 bases. The CDR3 nucleotides are TGTGCCAGCAGTTTTGGCCGGCAGAACACTGAAGCTTTCTTT. Its protein product is CASSFGRQNTEAFF.

The chain uses TRBV19 and TRBJ1-5; the match to TRBD1 covers 12 bases. This CDR3 has 15 amino acids. Germline V CDR1 and CDR2: LNHDA, SQIVND (reference sequence). With 6 bases clipped from V and 6 bases from J, the junction kept 6 bases outside the gene matches. The CDR3 sequence: CASRGDRGRGQPQHF. Written as DNA, the CDR3 is TGTGCCAGTAGGGGGGACAGGGGGCGCGGTCAGCCCCAGCATTTT.

The chain couples TRBV5-1 to TRBJ1-1; D not resolved. The ends were cut back, 1 base at V and 0 bases at J, with 13 bases in the middle. This CDR3 is built from 16 residues. The germline V gene has CDR1 SGHRS and CDR2 YFSETQ. DNA of the CDR3: TGCGCCAGCAGCTTGATAGCCGCCTCAATGAACACTGAAGCTTTCTTT. This codes for CASSLIAASMNTEAFF.

The sample holds one count of this clone. The chain recombines TRBV4-2 with TRBJ2-6, with D hard to call. The CDR3 sequence is 12 residues long. Germline V CDR1 and CDR2: LGHNA, YNFKEQ. Trimming cost V 0 bases and J 11 bases, with 5 bases left between them. CDR3 loop: CASSQDPDVLTF. For the CDR3, the DNA is TGTGCCAGCAGCCAAGATCCCGACGTCCTGACTTTC.

This sequence joins TRBV7-2 and TRBJ1-3; D is undetermined. The length of the CDR3 is 16 residues. Germline V gene data show CDR1 as SGHTA and CDR2 as FQGNSA. Trimming took 4 bases from V and 2 from J, leaving 15 bases between them. The CDR3 spells CASSSEGAGAGNTIYF. DNA of the CDR3: TGTGCCAGCAGCTCAGAGGGCGCAGGAGCTGGAAACACCATATATTTT.

This sequence joins TRBV6-1 and TRBJ1-5, with 8 bases that match TRBD1. After removal of 4 bases from V and 0 bases from J, the junction contained 17 bases not matched to a gene. This CDR3 region has 20 residues. Per germline, CDR1 MNHNS and CDR2 SASEGT. The CDR3 protein is CASSGVWATGATPSNQPQHF. The CDR3 bases are TGTGCCAGCAGTGGGGTATGGGCGACAGGGGCTACCCCTAGCAATCAGCCCCAGCATTTT.

The chain carries TRBV18 and TRBJ2-3, with no clear D. The CDR3 contains 11 residues. Germline V gene sequence: CDR1 KGHSH, CDR2 LQKENI. Trimming removed 1 base at V and 5 bases at J, with 1 base between. The CDR3 protein is CASSPRDTQYF. The DNA of the CDR3 is TGTGCCAGCTCACCACGAGATACGCAGTATTTT. Full variable domain (remainder filled in from reference TRBV18 and TRBJ2-3): NAGVMQNPRHLVRRRGQEARLRCSPMKGHSHVYWYRQLPEEGLKFMVYLQKENIIDESGMPKERFSAEFPKEGPSILRIQQVVRGDSAAYFCASSPRDTQYFGPGTRLTVL.

The genes are TRBV9 and TRBJ2-7; maybe TRBD1 (5 bases). V was clipped by 2 bases and J by 0 bases, with 9 bases between them. The CDR3 is made up of 14 amino acids. The V gene's germline CDR1 is SGDLS and CDR2 YYNGEE. The CDR3 sequence is CASSVRGSSYEQYF. CDR3 sequence (DNA): TGTGCCAGCAGCGTTAGGGGTAGCTCCTACGAGCAGTACTTC.

In its sample, this clone was seen once. In DNA, the CDR3 is TGCGCCAGCGCAGGGGGCGCGGCTGAAAAACTGTTTTTT. Translation gives CASAGGAAEKLFF. The chain recombines TRBV10-2 with TRBJ1-4, with 8 bases matching TRBD1. The trim removed 8 bases at V and 7 bases at J, leaving 6 bases unmatched. The germline CDR1 and CDR2 sequences are WSHSY and SAAADI. CDR3 length: 13 residues.

This clone was recorded once. The chain has TRBV5-1 and TRBJ2-1; 16 bases are shared with TRBD2. V trimming: 4 bases; J trimming: 8 bases; junction bases outside the gene matches: 15. CDR1 is SGHRS and CDR2 is YFSETQ in the germline V gene. The CDR3 totals 19 residues. This chain's CDR3 is CASSGGTSGRAEWRHEQFF. The CDR3 DNA reads as TGCGCCAGCAGCGGGGGGACTAGCGGGAGGGCCGAATGGCGACATGAGCAGTTCTTC.

The rearrangement links TRBV5-6 to TRBJ1-1; 11 nucleotides line up with TRBD1. The CDR3 is 14 residues long. Germline trimming cut 2 bases from V and 7 bases from J; bases unmatched to any gene: 4. CDR1 is SGHDT, CDR2 YYEEEE, per germline. The CDR3 nucleotides read TGTGCCAGCAGCTTCGGACAGGGGGCGTTTGAAGCTTTCTTT. It codes for CASSFGQGAFEAFF.

The V and J genes are TRBV19 and TRBJ2-3; 10 nucleotides line up with TRBD1. Germline CDR1 LNHDA, CDR2 SQIVND (reference sequence). The ends lost 4 bases at V and 1 base at J; junction bases unmatched: 5. The CDR3 is made up of 16 amino acids. CDR3 nucleotides: TGTGCCAGTAGTACCTCCGGGACAGGGGGCACAGATACGCAGTATTTT. Encoded protein: CASSTSGTGGTDTQYF.

The chain couples TRBV29-1 to TRBJ2-7; no reliable D call. V lost 0 bases and J 6 bases, leaving 18 bases between the germline ends. In germline, CDR1 is SQVTM, CDR2 ANQGSEA. The CDR3 sequence is 15 residues long. CDR3 in amino acids: CSVEDPRTEASEQYF. The CDR3 DNA sequence: TGCAGCGTTGAAGATCCCCGGACGGAAGCCAGCGAGCAGTACTTC.

This chain uses TRBV9 with TRBJ1-1, with a weak D call TRBD1 (5 bases). The CDR3 has 15 residues. The ends were cut back, 4 bases at V and 2 bases at J, with 15 bases in the middle. CDR1 is SGDLS and CDR2 is YYNGEE in the germline V gene. As DNA, the CDR3 is TGTGCCAGCAGCTCCCTAGACAGCATAAACACTGAAGCTTTCTTT. Translated: CASSSLDSINTEAFF.

The genes are TRBV28 and TRBJ2-1; 7 bases agree with TRBD1. The CDR3 is 16 amino acids. The germline CDR1 and CDR2 sequences are MDHEN and SYDVKM. The V gene end was trimmed by 2 bases and the J gene end by 0 bases; junction bases not matched to a gene: 4. CDR3 sequence: CASSLQGGASYNEQFF. Here the CDR3 DNA reads TGTGCCAGCAGTTTACAAGGGGGCGCCTCCTACAATGAGCAGTTCTTC.

The chain has TRBV19 and TRBJ1-2; D unresolved. Germline V CDR1 and CDR2: LNHDA, SQIVND (reference sequence). Trimming pared 6 bases from V and 0 bases from J, leaving 11 bases between. This CDR3 has 14 amino acids. The CDR3 sequence is CASSRGNTNYGYTF. CDR3 coding DNA: TGTGCCAGTAGCCGGGGAAATACTAACTATGGCTACACCTTC.